This T cell receptor beta chain stems from a study of blood T cell repertoires in COVID-19 (dated by TCRdb to 2018 to 2020). About the full investigation: Collaborator samples came from the United States, Italy and Spain and covered acute and convalescent phases of COVID-19. Subjects who had been exposed to COVID-19, were actively infected with it, or had recovered from it provided the deeply sampled blood TCRbeta repertoires that made up the dataset. The repertoires were made available in a free public database intended to serve as a resource for research on the immune response to SARS-CoV-2. Samples were obtained from the ongoing ImmuneRACE study (first 160 participants) and from about 1,300 subjects provided by 6 global collaborators. The material from the prospective study consisted of cDNA or gDNA derived from T cells, B-cell-depleted T cells, or PBMCs. A de-identified subject ID, COVID-19 status, age in years and sex were almost always included in the sample metadata. Where available, HLA class I and class II types were taken from metadata supplied by the sample provider and were not determined by assay-based typing.

Collaborating institutions collected whole blood in K2EDTA tubes following their own protocols. Collaborator samples were shipped for TCRbeta analysis as frozen whole blood, isolated PBMCs, or DNA extracted from either sample type. The investigation overall reported the following: How much clinical and demographic metadata was included differed by source and by participant, and the metadata was provided uncurated.

Concerning this clone: Its antigen is currently not known. No base qualities exist here, and no much larger clone lies one base off it.

The immunoSEQ Assay, a bias-controlled multiplex PCR, was used to amplify TCRbeta CDR3 regions from genomic DNA. Per the authors' processing: Nucleated cell counts per sample were estimated from amplification of reference gene primers within the assay. To quantify the absolute abundance of each unique TCRbeta CDR3 rearrangement, sequence reads were collapsed and filtered. For each sample, productive Simpson clonality was calculated as the square root of Simpson's diversity index over productive rearrangements. TCRdb took over this immuneACCESS table, retaining in-frame rearrangements with V and J assigned. Such tables are incomplete; in checked studies, under half of the missing clones stem from an unresolved V gene, and the remainder is unexplained. The DNA was the basis for D and trimming; V, J and clone size are from that table. This sample holds approximately 90,000 clones; 85% were observed only once. 3.5% to 4% of the sample comes from the top ten.

Source material: peripheral blood. The sequence was collected from a man aged 55 to 70 with acute or convalescent COVID-19.

The CDR3 reads CASSRQGQVLTQYF. The bases are TGTGCCAGCAGCCGACAGGGACAGGTCCTAACGCAGTACTTC. Recombination joined TRBV5-8 with TRBJ2-7, with 8 bases in between that match TRBD1. CDR1 and CDR2 were assigned from the germline V gene as SGHTS and YDEGEE. The CDR3 sequence holds 14 residues, the cysteine and phenylalanine included. Of all the DNA, just the CDR3 is kept, 42 bases in frame from base 1. Germline trimming amounts to 4 bases on V and 9 bases on J, with 12 as the count of junction bases outside the gene matches. Beyond the CDR3, the reference TRBV5-8 and TRBJ2-7 genes provide the residues; the full variable domain reads: EAGVTQSPTHLIKTRGQQATLRCSPISGHTSVYWYQQALGLGLQFLLWYDEGEERNRGNFPPRFSGRQFPNYSSELNVNALELEDSALYLCASSRQGQVLTQYFGPGTRLTVT.